These T cell receptor beta chains were read from a single sample in a study of PD-1 blockade in classical Hodgkin lymphoma. Profiled with immunoSEQ multiplex PCR; TCRdb holds only in-frame clones, not every one. Of 100,000 or so clones in the sample, 75% to 90% were seen once. This specimen consisted of peripheral blood mononuclear cells (PBMCs), obtained before the second cycle of nivolumab. These receptors all stem from a human donor with classical Hodgkin lymphoma. Both conserved end residues are part of each CDR3. A D gene is named only where the DNA matches it firmly. Only some rows state a clone size, as once, few, many or a class for expanded clones.

j_call | cdr3_length | v_call | clone_size | d_call | cdr3_aa | cdr3_nt
TRBJ1-5 | 16 | TRBV4-2 | - | - | CASSQEGQPGNQPQHF | TGTGCCAGCAGCCAAGAAGGGCAGCCAGGCAATCAGCCCCAGCATTTT
TRBJ1-2 | 14 | TRBV7-8 | - | - | CASSLAQDPYGYTF | TGTGCCAGCAGCTTAGCGCAGGACCCCTATGGCTACACCTTC
TRBJ2-7 | 15 | TRBV11-2 | - | TRBD2 | CASSLGFGGAYEQYF | TGTGCCAGCAGCTTGGGGTTCGGGGGGGCCTACGAGCAGTACTTC
TRBJ1-2 | 14 | TRBV27 | - | - | CASSHGKRGYGYTF | TGTGCCAGCAGCCACGGTAAGCGAGGCTATGGCTACACCTTC
TRBJ1-4 | 14 | TRBV13 | - | - | CASSSRNRAEKLFF | TGTGCCAGCAGCTCCAGAAACAGGGCCGAAAAACTGTTTTTT
TRBJ2-2 | 17 | TRBV4-1 | - | - | CASSQDRGRADTGELFF | TGCGCCAGCAGCCAAGATCGGGGACGCGCGGACACCGGGGAGCTGTTTTTT
TRBJ2-5 | 14 | TRBV6-5 | - | - | CASTKPDGQETQYF | TGTGCCAGCACCAAACCGGACGGCCAAGAGACCCAGTACTTC
TRBJ1-3 | 16 | TRBV16 | - | - | CASSPNRGLAGNTIYF | TGTGCCAGCAGCCCCAATCGGGGGTTGGCTGGAAACACCATATATTTT
TRBJ2-3 | 16 | TRBV9 | once | TRBD2 | CASSVYGLGSTDTQYF | TGTGCCAGCAGCGTATACGGACTAGGGAGCACAGATACGCAGTATTTT
TRBJ1-3 | 12 | TRBV29-1 | - | - | CSVESRGNTIYF | TGCAGCGTTGAATCGAGGGGAAACACCATATATTTT
TRBJ1-6 | 15 | TRBV4-2 | - | - | CASSQGTLVNSPLHF | TGTGCCAGCAGCCAAGGGACACTTGTTAATTCACCCCTCCACTTT
TRBJ1-1 | 14 | TRBV7-8 | - | - | CASSLDAGGTEAFF | TGTGCCAGCAGCTTAGATGCGGGGGGCACTGAAGCTTTCTTT
TRBJ2-7 | 15 | TRBV27 | - | - | CASSQTWTGSYEQYF | TGTGCCAGCAGTCAAACTTGGACCGGTTCCTACGAGCAGTACTTC
TRBJ1-2 | 17 | TRBV4-3 | - | - | CASSQVRTLYVNYGYTF | TGCGCCAGCAGCCAAGTAAGAACTCTCTACGTTAACTATGGCTACACCTTC
TRBJ2-7 | 16 | TRBV7-9 | - | - | CASSLATTGSSYEQYF | TGTGCCAGCAGCTTAGCGACCACAGGGAGCTCCTACGAGCAGTACTTC
TRBJ1-6 | 20 | TRBV6-1 | - | TRBD1 | CASSGRYLGQGAVHNSPLHF | TGTGCCAGCAGTGGACGTTATTTGGGACAGGGGGCTGTCCATAATTCACCCCTCCACTTT
TRBJ1-4 | 18 | TRBV18 | - | - | CASSPRPPFKGTNEKLFF | TGTGCCAGCTCCCCACGGCCTCCCTTTAAGGGAACTAATGAAAAACTGTTTTTT
TRBJ2-7 | 13 | TRBV19 | - | TRBD1 | CASRPPDRAEQYF | TGTGCCAGTAGACCCCCGGACAGGGCCGAGCAGTACTTC
TRBJ1-2 | 13 | TRBV28 | once | - | CASVVAGIGGYTF | TGTGCCAGCGTTGTGGCAGGGATCGGTGGCTACACCTTC
TRBJ2-2 | 14 | TRBV18 | few | - | CASSPSGNTGELFF | TGTGCCAGCTCACCTAGCGGCAACACCGGGGAGCTGTTTTTT
TRBJ2-5 | 16 | TRBV4-2 | - | - | CASSQDVSSLKETQYF | TGTGCCAGCAGCCAAGATGTTTCCAGCCTCAAAGAGACCCAGTACTTC
TRBJ2-1 | 14 | TRBV11-2 | once | - | CASSQITGPREQFF | TGTGCCAGCAGCCAAATTACGGGGCCCCGGGAGCAGTTCTTC